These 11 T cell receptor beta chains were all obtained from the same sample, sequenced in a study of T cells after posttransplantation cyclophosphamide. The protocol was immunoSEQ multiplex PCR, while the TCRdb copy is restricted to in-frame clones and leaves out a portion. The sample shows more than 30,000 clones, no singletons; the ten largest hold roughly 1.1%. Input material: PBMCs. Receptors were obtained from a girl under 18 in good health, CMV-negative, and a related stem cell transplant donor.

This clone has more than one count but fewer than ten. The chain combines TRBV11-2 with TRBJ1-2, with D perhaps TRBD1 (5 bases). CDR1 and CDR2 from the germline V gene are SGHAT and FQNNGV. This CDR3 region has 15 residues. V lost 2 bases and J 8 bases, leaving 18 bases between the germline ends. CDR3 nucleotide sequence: TGTGCCAGCAGCTTACGTTCAGGGCCCACGACGGGCTACACCTTC. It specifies CASSLRSGPTTGYTF.

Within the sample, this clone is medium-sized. The CDR3 loop is CASSDSSGRHTDTQYF. The CDR3 bases are TGTGCCAGCAGTGACTCTAGCGGGAGACACACAGATACGCAGTATTTT. The chain carries TRBV6-4 and TRBJ2-3; 9 bases align to TRBD2. V lost 0 bases and J lost 2; bases outside the gene matches: 3. This CDR3 is built from 16 residues. From germline, CDR1 is MRHNA and CDR2 SNTAGT.

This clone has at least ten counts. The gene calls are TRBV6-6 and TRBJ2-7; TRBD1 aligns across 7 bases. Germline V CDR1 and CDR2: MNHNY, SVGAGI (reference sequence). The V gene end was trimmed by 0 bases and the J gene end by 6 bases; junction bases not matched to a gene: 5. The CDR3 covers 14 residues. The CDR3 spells CASSYSGQLSEQYF. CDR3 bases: TGTGCCAGCAGTTACTCGGGACAGCTTTCCGAGCAGTACTTC.

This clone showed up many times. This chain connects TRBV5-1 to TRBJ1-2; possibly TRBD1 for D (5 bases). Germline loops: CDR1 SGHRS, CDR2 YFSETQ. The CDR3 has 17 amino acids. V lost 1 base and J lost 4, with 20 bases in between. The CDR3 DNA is TGCGCCAGCAGCTTGAGGAGAACCGGGTTCGGGGGCTATGGCTACACCTTC. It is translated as CASSLRRTGFGGYGYTF. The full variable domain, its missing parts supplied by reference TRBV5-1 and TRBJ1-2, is KAGVTQTPRYLIKTRGQQVTLSCSPISGHRSVSWYQQTPGQGLQFLFEYFSETQRNKGNFPGRFSGRQFSNSRSEMNVSTLELGDSALYLCASSLRRTGFGGYGYTFGSGTRLTVV.

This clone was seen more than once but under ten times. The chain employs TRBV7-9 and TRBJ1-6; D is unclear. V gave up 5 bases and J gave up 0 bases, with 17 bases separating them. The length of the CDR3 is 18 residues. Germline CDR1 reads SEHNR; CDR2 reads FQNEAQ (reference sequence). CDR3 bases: TGTGCCAGCAGCCCCCGGCGGTCCCGTAGCTCCTATAATTCACCCCTCCACTTT. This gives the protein CASSPRRSRSSYNSPLHF.

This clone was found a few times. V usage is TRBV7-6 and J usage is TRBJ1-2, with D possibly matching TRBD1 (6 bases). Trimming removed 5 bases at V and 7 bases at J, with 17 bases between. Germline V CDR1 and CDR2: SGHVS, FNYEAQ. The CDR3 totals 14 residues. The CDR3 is CASSPDRPWVGYTF. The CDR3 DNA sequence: TGTGCCAGCAGCCCAGACAGGCCGTGGGTTGGCTACACCTTC. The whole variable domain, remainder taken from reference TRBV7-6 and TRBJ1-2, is GAGVSQSPRYKVTKRGQDVALRCDPISGHVSLYWYRQALGQGPEFLTYFNYEAQQDKSGLPNDRFSAERPEGSISTLTIQRTEQRDSAMYRCASSPDRPWVGYTFGSGTRLTVV.

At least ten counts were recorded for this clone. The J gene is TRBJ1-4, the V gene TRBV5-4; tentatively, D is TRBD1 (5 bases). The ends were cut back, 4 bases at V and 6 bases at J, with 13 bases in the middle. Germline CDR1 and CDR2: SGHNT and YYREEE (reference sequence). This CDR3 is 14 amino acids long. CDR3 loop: CASSGTGRDEKLFF. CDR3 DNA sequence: TGTGCCAGCAGCGGAACAGGAAGGGATGAAAAACTGTTTTTT.

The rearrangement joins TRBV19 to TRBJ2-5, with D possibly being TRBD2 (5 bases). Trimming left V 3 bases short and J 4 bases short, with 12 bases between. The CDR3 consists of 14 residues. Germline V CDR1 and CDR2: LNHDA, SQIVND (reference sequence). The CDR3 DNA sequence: TGTGCCAGTAGTATCGTCGGGATCAGAGAGACCCAGTACTTC. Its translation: CASSIVGIRETQYF.

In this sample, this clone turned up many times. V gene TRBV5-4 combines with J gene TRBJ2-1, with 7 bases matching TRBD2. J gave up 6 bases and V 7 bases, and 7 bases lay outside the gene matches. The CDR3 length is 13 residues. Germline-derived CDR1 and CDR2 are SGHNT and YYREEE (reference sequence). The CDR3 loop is CASRTRGINEQFF. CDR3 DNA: TGTGCCAGCCGGACTAGAGGAATCAATGAGCAGTTCTTC.

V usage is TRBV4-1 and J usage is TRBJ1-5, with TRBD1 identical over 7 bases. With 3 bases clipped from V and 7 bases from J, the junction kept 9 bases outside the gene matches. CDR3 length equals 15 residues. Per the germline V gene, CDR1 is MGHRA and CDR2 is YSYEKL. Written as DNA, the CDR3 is TGCGCCAGCAGCCATTACAGGGGAACCACCCAGCCCCAGCATTTT. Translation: CASSHYRGTTQPQHF.

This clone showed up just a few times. The CDR3 spells CAWSVTWYEQYF. The CDR3 DNA follows: TGTGCCTGGAGTGTCACATGGTACGAGCAGTACTTC. This rearrangement joins TRBV30 to TRBJ2-7; D gene uncertain. Germline V gene sequence: CDR1 GTSNPN, CDR2 SVGIG (reference sequence). Trimming removed 0 bases at V and 4 bases at J, with 7 bases between. This CDR3 is built from 12 residues.